This TCR beta chain was sequenced for a study of shared clonotypes between healthy human individuals. Overall study results and limits: In a few donors, about 5% of naive CD4 clonotypes appeared in common.

Measured with immunoSEQ multiplex PCR; TCRdb has only the in-frame clones, and not every one. The sample contains fewer than 800,000 clones, about 92% of which appear only once. CDR1 and CDR2 from the germline V gene are WNHNN and SYGVQD (reference sequence). CDR3 length: 15 residues. Between the trimmed V and J ends, which lost 2 bases and 2 bases, there was a span of 13 bases. Terminally differentiated effector memory CD45RA+ cells were excluded by CCR7 positive selection of CD45RO-negative cells. HIV-negative, healthy adults without recent acute infections or vaccinations were the donors. There are a few counts of this clone. What it binds is not known.

The specimen was naive CD8+ T cells sorted from blood. This TCR was sampled from a man aged 25 to 40 in good health. The chain combines TRBV10-1 with TRBJ2-7; D is possibly TRBD2 (5 bases). In DNA, the CDR3 is TGCGCCAGCAGTGAGCGTGACGGGGTAACCTACGAGCAGTACTTC. The encoded protein is CASSERDGVTYEQYF.